This TCR beta chain was obtained from a study of blood T cell repertoires in COVID-19. Background on the study: Acute and convalescent COVID-19 specimens originated in the United States, Italy and Spain. In each case, the material was cDNA or gDNA derived from T cells, B-cell-depleted T cells, or PBMCs.

As originally analysed: Counts of nucleated cells, estimated from reference gene primer amplification, were obtained. TCRdb keeps only in-frame clones here, not all; method: immunoSEQ multiplex PCR. V and J calls and clone size are copied from that table; D and trimming were computed from the DNA. The repertoire holds around 130,000 clones, with approximately 87% as singletons. Trimming cost V 7 bases and J 0 bases, with 10 bases left between them. Germline values: CDR1 LNHDA, CDR2 SQIVND (reference sequence). The CDR3 sequence is 14 residues long. This TCR derives from a man between 65 and 85 years old with active COVID-19. The chain joins TRBV19 to TRBJ1-5; D gene ambiguous. The sample consisted of peripheral blood. CDR3 residues: CASKEGYSNQPQHF. The CDR3 region has the DNA TGTGCCAGTAAGGAGGGATATAGCAATCAGCCCCAGCATTTT.